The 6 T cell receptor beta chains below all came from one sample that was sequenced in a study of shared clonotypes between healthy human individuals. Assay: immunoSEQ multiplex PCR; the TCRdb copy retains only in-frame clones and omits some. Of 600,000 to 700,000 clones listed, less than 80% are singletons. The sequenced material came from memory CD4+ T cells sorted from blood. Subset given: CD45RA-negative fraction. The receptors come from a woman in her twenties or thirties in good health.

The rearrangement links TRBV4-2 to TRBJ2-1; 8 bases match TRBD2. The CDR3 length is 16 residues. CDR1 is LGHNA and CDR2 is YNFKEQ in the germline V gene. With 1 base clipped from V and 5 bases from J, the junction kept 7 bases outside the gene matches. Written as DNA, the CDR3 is TGTGCCAGCAGCCAAGGAGGCGGGAGGTCCAACAATGAGCAGTTCTTC. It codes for CASSQGGGRSNNEQFF.

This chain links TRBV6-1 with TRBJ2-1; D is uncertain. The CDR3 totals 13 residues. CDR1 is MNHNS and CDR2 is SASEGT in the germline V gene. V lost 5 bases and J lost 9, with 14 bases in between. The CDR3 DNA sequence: TGTGCCAGCAGTCTGTCTCGGGTAGGTGAGCAGTTCTTC. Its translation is CASSLSRVGEQFF.

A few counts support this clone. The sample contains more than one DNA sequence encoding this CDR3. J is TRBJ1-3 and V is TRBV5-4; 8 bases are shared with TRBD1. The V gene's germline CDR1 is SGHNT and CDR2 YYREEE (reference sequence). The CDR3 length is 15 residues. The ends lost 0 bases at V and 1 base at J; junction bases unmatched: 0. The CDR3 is CASSLGTGSGNTIYF. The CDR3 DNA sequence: TGTGCCAGCAGCTTGGGGACAGGGTCTGGAAACACCATATATTTT. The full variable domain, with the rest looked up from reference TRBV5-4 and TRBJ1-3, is ETGVTQSPTHLIKTRGQQVTLRCSSQSGHNTVSWYQQALGQGPQFIFQYYREEENGRGNFPPRFSGLQFPNYSSELNVNALELDDSALYLCASSLGTGSGNTIYFGEGSWLTVV.

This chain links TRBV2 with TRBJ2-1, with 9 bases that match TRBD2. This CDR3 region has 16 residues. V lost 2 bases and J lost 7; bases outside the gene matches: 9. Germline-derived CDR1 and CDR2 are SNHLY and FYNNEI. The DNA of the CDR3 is TGTGCCAGCAGTGAAAAGAGCGGGAGGCCCCCGAATGAGCAGTTCTTC. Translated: CASSEKSGRPPNEQFF.

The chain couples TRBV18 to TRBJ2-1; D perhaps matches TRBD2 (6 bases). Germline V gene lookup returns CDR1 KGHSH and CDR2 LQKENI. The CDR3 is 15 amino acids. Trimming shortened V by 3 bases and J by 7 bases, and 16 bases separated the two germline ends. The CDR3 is CASSPPGLSGNEQFF. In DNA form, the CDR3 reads TGTGCCAGCTCACCGCCGGGACTCTCAGGGAATGAGCAGTTCTTC.

The CDR3: CSAGEDTEAFF. Written as DNA, the CDR3 is TGCAGTGCTGGGGAGGACACTGAAGCTTTCTTT. The chain carries TRBV20-1 and TRBJ1-1; no clear D gene. Germline assignment: CDR1 DFQATT and CDR2 SNEGSKA (reference sequence). Trimming stripped 5 bases from V and 3 bases from J, with 7 bases between. CDR3 size: 11 residues.